This TCR beta chain was profiled in a study of blood T cell repertoires in COVID-19. Study details: Samples representing acute and convalescent COVID-19 were sourced from the United States, Italy and Spain. The analysed material was cDNA or gDNA that came from T cells, B-cell-depleted T cells, or PBMCs.

In the original processing: Cell counts per sample came from amplifying reference gene primers. Repertoires were generated with immunoSEQ multiplex PCR, while TCRdb's copy carries only in-frame clones and drops some. D and trimming come from the DNA, and the V and J calls and clone size come from that table. This sample yields 150,000 to 170,000 clones, of which roughly 80% are seen a single time; over 10% belongs to the top ten. There are 15 residues in the CDR3. Germline CDR1 reads SGHRS; CDR2 reads YFSETQ. Trimming left V 0 bases short and J 5 bases short, with 14 bases between. Followed longitudinally, the Seattle patients had been enrolled during active infection.

The sequence was obtained from a woman aged 55 to 70 with COVID-19, enrolled during active disease. The gene calls are TRBV5-1 and TRBJ2-5, with TRBD1 as a possible D gene (5 bases). Input material: peripheral blood. CDR3 sequence (DNA): TGCGCCAGCAGCTTGGATTCCTGGGGCCGGGAGACCCAGTACTTC. Translating gives CASSLDSWGRETQYF.